The present T cell receptor beta chain was sequenced within a study of T-cell reconstitution after alpha-beta-depleted transplantation in children. This sample's TCRbeta library carried unique molecular identifier barcodes. One entry per CDR3 protein, called by TCRdb with MiXCR from the PCR reads. The sample holds some 460,000 distinct CDR3 sequences, about 16% seen once. The CDR3 consists of 15 residues. Germline V gene lookup returns CDR1 SGHTA and CDR2 FQGNSA. The V end was cut by 6 bases, the J end by 6 bases, with 18 bases between. Only a few counts were recorded for this clonotype. The sample consisted of PBMCs, mostly from graft donor cells, taken 360 days after TCRalphabeta/CD19-depleted stem cell transplant. The chain employs TRBV7-2 and TRBJ1-5; no firm D call. The receptor was isolated from a boy in the first two years of life who had a stem cell transplant for Wiskott-Aldrich syndrome, so the T cells may come from the graft donor. The CDR3 DNA reads TGTGCCAGCAGTCCTCGGGCAGGCTGGCGTCAGCCCCAGCATTTT. Translation: CASSPRAGWRQPQHF.